This T cell receptor (beta chain) stems from a study of spatial heterogeneity in lung cancer (dated by TCRdb to the late 2010s). Concerning the study at large: The donors were 65 to 90 patients from the lung TRACERx cohort who had early-stage, untreated non-small cell lung cancer. In the raw uncorrected reads, each unique combination of TCR and UMI appeared more than ten times on average. Beta-chain transcripts were consistently detected in greater numbers than alpha-chain transcripts, which likely reflects a higher abundance of beta-chain transcripts. Follow-up PBMC samples were sequenced whenever available, and the median time to follow-up was two to three years after resection. Nonsynonymous mutation counts, determined by whole-exome sequencing of tumor tissue, were related to features of the TCR repertoire. TCR alpha and beta repertoires were quantitatively compared across multiple tumor regions, matched nontumor lung and blood in non-small cell lung cancer. At surgery, hundreds of tumor regions, 61 to 75 matched nontumor lung samples and 56 PBMC samples were TCR-sequenced for both alpha and beta chains. What the study reported, not specific to this receptor: Ubiquitous expanded tumor TCRs were found in blood more often at tumor resection than at routine follow-up. Confirming at a functional level the hypothesis that regional TCRs recognize regional mutations was considered to require additional single-cell paired TCR alpha and beta sequencing. Comparisons of baseline and follow-up blood repertoires included only 14 to 15 patients.

Explained via the paper, the time point label denotes: blood at routine non-recurrence follow-up after resection. Without any cell sorting, TCR sequencing was performed on whole RNA extracted either from tumor and nontumor lung tissue or from cryopreserved PBMC samples. Only patients with enough RNA available from two or more tumor regions were chosen for TCR sequencing. Cut back by 0 bases and 7 bases, the V and J ends lie 9 bases apart. As encoded in the germline V gene, CDR1 is ENHRY while CDR2 is SYGVKD. Measured from the cysteine to the phenylalanine, the CDR3 is 14 residues long. CDR3 DNA only is kept here, 42 bases in frame from base 1. The method behind the library was 5' RACE. The sequencing machine was a NextSeq 500. The TCR library protocol attached a unique molecular identifier to each TCR cDNA molecule to allow correction of PCR and sequencing errors. The source study handled its data this way. TCR identification, UMI-based error correction and CDR3 extraction were performed with Decombinator tools. TCRs above a frequency of 2 per 1,000, corresponding to the top 1% of the tumor frequency distribution, were defined as expanded. Renyi diversity was computed with the R vegan package after each repertoire had been subsampled 100 times to 5,000 TCRs. CDR3 similarity networks were built from amino acid triplet string-kernel similarity, connecting CDR3s with pairwise similarity above 0.82. The public reads were quality trimmed at Q25 with fastp and then assembled into clones with MiXCR by TCRdb, keeping productive beta chains. Rows are combined by CDR3 protein, so each entry shows the most common genes and DNA. The V and J calls shown here were made by TCRdb, not taken from the authors' results. The sample table lists under 150,000 distinct CDR3 sequences, approximately 11% of them with a count of one. Less than 25% of the sample comes from the top ten.

Remarks on this clonotype: The antigen it recognizes is unknown. Per-base qualities were not stored, and no clone one base away is much larger.

Sequencing used PBMCs, obtained at follow-up. The sequence derives from a female donor with early-stage non-small cell lung cancer. The chain employs TRBV10-3 and TRBJ1-4; the D gene cannot be resolved reliably. The DNA reads TGTGCCATCAGTGAGTCAGGCCAGACTGAAAAACTGTTTTTT. Its amino acids are CAISESGQTEKLFF.